This TCR beta chain was retrieved from a study of cytomegalovirus exposure and HLA in healthy donors. With 0 bases removed from V and 1 base from J, the gap between germline ends came to 11 bases. Germline CDR1 is SGHRS and CDR2 is YFSETQ. The CDR3 totals 15 residues. Primers included in the PCR were 60 Vbeta and 13 Jbeta primers. Data came from immunoSEQ multiplex PCR; TCRdb stores just in-frame clones and leaves some out. The sample has approximately 110,000 clones. The origin of this receptor is a man aged 25 to 45 in good health and CMV-seronegative. The chain joins TRBV5-1 to TRBJ2-7; perhaps TRBD2 as D (6 bases). Sample: PBMCs. The CDR3 region is CASSLAEGLSYEQYF. In nucleotides, the CDR3 is TGCGCCAGCAGCTTGGCGGAGGGGTTGTCCTACGAGCAGTACTTC.